This TCR beta chain was identified in a study of T cells in localized non-small cell lung cancer. General study points: Density of T cells in blood, when higher, went with longer overall survival. Median detection of top 100 tumor clones in adjacent lung was over 45 clones. Clonality peaked in uninvolved adjacent lung rather than tumor. Because only a single region of the tumor was sequenced, heterogeneity remains possible.

Data came from immunoSEQ multiplex PCR; TCRdb stores just in-frame clones and leaves some out. The sample holds about 47,000 clones; about 88% are singletons and the top ten take around 2.5%. Trimming stripped 5 bases from V and 0 bases from J, with 14 bases between. The CDR3 extends over 17 amino acids. Germline-derived CDR1 and CDR2 are SEHNR and FQNEAQ (reference sequence). This clone has just a few counts. Its antigen is as yet unknown. Sequencing was performed on PBMCs, taken before any cancer treatment. The chain employs TRBV7-9 and TRBJ2-6; D gene ambiguous. This sequence originates from a man aged 40-75 years with stage II lung adenocarcinoma. The CDR3 sequence: CASSPNIAFSGANVLTF. The CDR3 DNA reads TGTGCCAGCAGCCCGAATATTGCCTTCTCTGGGGCCAACGTCCTGACTTTC.